The 16 T cell receptor beta chains below all came from one sample that was sequenced in a study of glioma-infiltrating T cells after dendritic cell vaccination. Sequenced by immunoSEQ multiplex PCR; TCRdb stores in-frame clones only, minus some. Here the sample spans under 130,000 clones, around 81% being singletons. The sample was blood, taken before dendritic cell vaccination. These receptors came from a human donor with glioblastoma.

The chain joins TRBV4-2 to TRBJ1-1, with 11 bases aligning to TRBD1. Germline CDR1 LGHNA, CDR2 YNFKEQ. J lost 6 bases, V lost 1 base, and 4 bases had no gene match. The CDR3 extends over 15 amino acids. The CDR3 bases are TGTGCCAGCAGCCAAGTCGGACAGGGGGCGTCTGAAGCTTTCTTT. It codes for CASSQVGQGASEAFF.

The count of this clone is one. Here the CDR3 reads CASSQGALSYEQYF. DNA for the CDR3: TGTGCCAGCAGCCAGGGGGCTCTATCCTACGAGCAGTACTTC. The chain uses TRBV6-5 and TRBJ2-7; 8 bases match TRBD1. With 6 bases clipped from V and 1 base from J, the junction kept 5 bases outside the gene matches. The germline V gene encodes CDR1 MNHEY and CDR2 SVGAGI. The CDR3 is made up of 14 amino acids.

This clone was seen a single time. This rearrangement joins TRBV10-1 to TRBJ1-1, with a possible D match to TRBD1 (5 bases). The CDR3 loop spans 13 amino acids. Germline V lookup: CDR1 WNHNN, CDR2 SYGVQD (reference sequence). The V end was cut by 3 bases, the J end by 6 bases, with 11 bases between. The CDR3 here is CASSDRGLAEAFF. The CDR3 bases are TGCGCCAGCAGTGATAGGGGCCTGGCTGAAGCTTTCTTT.

The chain couples TRBV4-1 to TRBJ2-2, with a tentative D call TRBD2 (6 bases). Trimming stripped 4 bases from V and 4 bases from J, with 13 bases between. The germline CDR1 and CDR2 sequences are MGHRA and YSYEKL. CDR3 length: 15 amino acids. The CDR3 loop is CASSPYGTVTGELFF. In DNA form, the CDR3 reads TGCGCCAGCAGCCCCTATGGGACTGTCACCGGGGAGCTGTTTTTT.

This sequence joins TRBV5-1 and TRBJ1-2, with no clear D. Germline values: CDR1 SGHRS, CDR2 YFSETQ. There are 17 residues in the CDR3. The V end lost 3 bases, the J end lost 3 bases, and 21 bases lay between the germline ends. CDR3 DNA sequence: TGCGCCAGCAGCTGGACTTCCAGGTCCCGTGAACACTATGGCTACACCTTC. Encoded protein: CASSWTSRSREHYGYTF.

This clone was seen only once. The chain links TRBV10-3 to TRBJ2-1; 7 nucleotides match TRBD1. The junction had 18 bases not matched to a gene; V was cut back by 0 bases and J by 4 bases. Germline assignment: CDR1 ENHRY and CDR2 SYGVKD. The CDR3 has 20 residues. The CDR3 loop is CAISESSLGTVLSHYNEQFF. The CDR3 DNA reads TGTGCCATCAGTGAGTCTTCGTTAGGGACAGTACTCTCGCATTACAATGAGCAGTTCTTC.

With respect to this clone: The germline gene is not matched at one end of the junction; a read error may be the cause. Other DNA sequences in the sample encode the same CDR3. This rearrangement joins TRBV4-1 to TRBJ2-7; a possible D gene is TRBD2 (6 bases). The CDR3 sequence is 16 residues long. Germline V lookup: CDR1 MGHRA, CDR2 YSYEKL. The CDR3 coding sequence is TGTGCCAGCAGCCAAGAGGCTAGCGCGAGCTCCTACGAGCAGTACTTC. This translates into CASSQEASASSYEQYF.

The chain has TRBV5-4 and TRBJ1-5; D is perhaps TRBD1 (5 bases). This CDR3 region has 17 residues. Germline V gene lookup returns CDR1 SGHNT and CDR2 YYREEE (reference sequence). V was shortened by 0 bases and J by 0 bases, with 13 bases between the two germline ends. CDR3 loop: CASSLGPSGDSNQPQHF. CDR3 in DNA: TGTGCCAGCAGCTTGGGTCCCTCGGGGGATAGCAATCAGCCCCAGCATTTT.

CDR3 DNA: TGTGCCAGCTCGCGTCTGGAGGGGACTCCAGAGCAGTTCTTC. This sequence encodes CASSRLEGTPEQFF. J is TRBJ2-1 and V is TRBV18; D possibly corresponds to TRBD2 (6 bases). CDR1 is KGHSH, CDR2 LQKENI, per germline. V shed 6 bases and J shed 10 bases, with 19 bases lying between them. CDR3 size: 14 residues.

The V and J genes are TRBV27 and TRBJ1-3; D is perhaps TRBD1 (6 bases). Germline V CDR1 and CDR2: MNHEY, SMNVEV (reference sequence). Trimming took 1 base from V and 2 from J, leaving 6 bases between them. The CDR3 consists of 14 residues. The CDR3: CASSLWGPGNTIYF. For the CDR3, the DNA is TGTGCCAGCAGTTTATGGGGGCCTGGAAACACCATATATTTT.

The chain uses TRBV29-1 and TRBJ2-5; D perhaps matches TRBD1 (5 bases). V lost 6 bases, J lost 2 bases, and 10 bases lay in between. CDR3 length: 12 residues. CDR1 and CDR2 (germline): SQVTM, ANQGSEA. DNA of the CDR3: TGCAGCGTAGCGACAGTACAAGAGACCCAGTACTTC. Amino acid sequence: CSVATVQETQYF.

The gene calls are TRBV11-1 and TRBJ2-7, with a tentative D call TRBD1 (5 bases). Trimming cost V 5 bases and J 3 bases, with 11 bases left between them. The germline V gene has CDR1 SGHAT and CDR2 FQDESV (reference sequence). CDR3 size: 13 residues. Written as DNA, the CDR3 is TGTGCCAGCAGCCCGGACACCAACTACGAGCAGTACTTC. Translating gives CASSPDTNYEQYF. Variable domain in full (rest from reference TRBV11-1 and TRBJ2-7): EAEVAQSPRYKITEKSQAVAFWCDPISGHATLYWYRQILGQGPELLVQFQDESVVDDSQLPKDRFSAERLKGVDSTLKIQPAELGDSAMYLCASSPDTNYEQYFGPGTRLTVT.

This clone was picked up a small number of times. The chain links TRBV6-1 to TRBJ2-5; the D gene is possibly TRBD2 (5 bases). Germline V gives CDR1 MNHNS, CDR2 SASEGT. Trimming pared 5 bases from V and 2 bases from J, leaving 12 bases between. There are 14 residues in the CDR3. The CDR3 region has the DNA TGTGCCAGCAGTACCGGGATAGAGCAAGAGACCCAGTACTTC. Translated, it gives CASSTGIEQETQYF.

The J gene is TRBJ2-3, the V gene TRBV5-4, with 8 bases matching TRBD1. Trimming took 5 bases from V and 0 from J; bases not matched to a gene: 2. CDR1 is SGHNT, CDR2 YYREEE, per germline (reference sequence). This CDR3 is built from 14 residues. The CDR3 region has the DNA TGTGCCAGCAGACGGACAGGGAGCACAGATACGCAGTATTTT. This gives the protein CASRRTGSTDTQYF. Complete variable domain (other parts from reference TRBV5-4 and TRBJ2-3): ETGVTQSPTHLIKTRGQQVTLRCSSQSGHNTVSWYQQALGQGPQFIFQYYREEENGRGNFPPRFSGLQFPNYSSELNVNALELDDSALYLCASRRTGSTDTQYFGPGTRLTVL.

As concerns this clone: The sample holds other DNA sequences that translate to the same CDR3. The chain employs TRBV18 and TRBJ2-3, with a weak D call TRBD2 (6 bases). The length of the CDR3 is 14 residues. Between the trimmed V and J ends, which lost 3 bases and 2 bases, there was a span of 9 bases. Germline V gives CDR1 KGHSH, CDR2 LQKENI. Written as DNA, the CDR3 is TGTGCCAGCTCACCCGGGGGTTCCACAGATACGCAGTATTTT. This encodes CASSPGGSTDTQYF.

The CDR3 DNA reads TGTGCCAGCAGCTTAGCGGTTCAGGGGAACACTGAAGCTTTCTTT. Protein sequence: CASSLAVQGNTEAFF. The J gene is TRBJ1-1, the V gene TRBV7-9; possible D gene TRBD1, 5 bases. Looked up from germline, CDR1 is SEHNR and CDR2 is FQNEAQ (reference sequence). Trimming cost V 0 bases and J 1 base, with 9 bases left between them. The CDR3 length is 15 residues. The variable domain in full, completed from reference TRBV7-9 and TRBJ1-1, reads DTGVSQNPRHKITKRGQNVTFRCDPISEHNRLYWYRQTLGQGPEFLTYFQNEAQLEKSRLLSDRFSAERPKGSFSTLEIQRTEQGDSAMYLCASSLAVQGNTEAFFGQGTRLTVV.